The sequence of this T cell receptor (beta chain) was determined in a study of blood T cell repertoires in COVID-19. The overall study: Acute-phase and convalescent COVID-19 samples originated in the United States, Italy and Spain. T cells, B-cell-depleted T cells, or PBMCs supplied cDNA or gDNA.

Germline trimming cut 2 bases from V and 1 base from J; bases unmatched to any gene: 8. Germline values: CDR1 LGHNA, CDR2 YNFKEQ. The CDR3 sequence is 17 residues long. Authors' analysis steps: Estimation of nucleated cell counts relied on the amplification of reference gene primers. Clones were sequenced by immunoSEQ multiplex PCR, and TCRdb holds only the in-frame ones, with some missing. That table supplies the V and J calls and clone size; D and trimming were determined from the DNA. This sample yields 80,000 to 100,000 clones, of which 88% are seen a single time; around 2% belongs to the top ten. Seattle's enrolled individuals joined amid active infection and were then monitored longitudinally.

Specimen: peripheral blood. This rearrangement joins TRBV4-2 to TRBJ2-7; 10 nucleotides match TRBD2. The TCR comes from a man aged 45-60 years with COVID-19, enrolled during active disease. CDR3 DNA: TGTGCCAGCAGCCAACACACCGGGACTAGCGATTCCTACGAGCAGTACTTC. Encoded protein: CASSQHTGTSDSYEQYF.